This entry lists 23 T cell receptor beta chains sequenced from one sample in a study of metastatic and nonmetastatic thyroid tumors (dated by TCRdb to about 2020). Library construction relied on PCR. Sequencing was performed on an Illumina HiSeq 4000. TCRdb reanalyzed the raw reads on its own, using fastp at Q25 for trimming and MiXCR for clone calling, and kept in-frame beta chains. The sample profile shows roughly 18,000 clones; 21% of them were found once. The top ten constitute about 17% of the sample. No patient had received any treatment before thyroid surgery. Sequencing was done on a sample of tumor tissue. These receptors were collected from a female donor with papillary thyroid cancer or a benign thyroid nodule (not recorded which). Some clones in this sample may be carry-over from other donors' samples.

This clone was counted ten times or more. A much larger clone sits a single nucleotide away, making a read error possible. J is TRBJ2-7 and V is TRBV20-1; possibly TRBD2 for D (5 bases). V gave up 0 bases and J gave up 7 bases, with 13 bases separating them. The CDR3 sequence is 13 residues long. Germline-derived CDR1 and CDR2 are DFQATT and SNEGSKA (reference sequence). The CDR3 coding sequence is TGCAGTGCTAGAGAGCAGGAGCGGAGAGAGCAGTACTTC. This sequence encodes CSAREQERREQYF.

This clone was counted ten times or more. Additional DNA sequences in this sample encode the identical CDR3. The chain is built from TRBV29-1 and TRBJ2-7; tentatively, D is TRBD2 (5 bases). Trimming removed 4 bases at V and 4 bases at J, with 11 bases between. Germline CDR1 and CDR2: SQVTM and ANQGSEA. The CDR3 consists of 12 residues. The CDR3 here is CSVGWTPYEQYF. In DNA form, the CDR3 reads TGCAGCGTTGGCTGGACTCCGTACGAGCAGTACTTC.

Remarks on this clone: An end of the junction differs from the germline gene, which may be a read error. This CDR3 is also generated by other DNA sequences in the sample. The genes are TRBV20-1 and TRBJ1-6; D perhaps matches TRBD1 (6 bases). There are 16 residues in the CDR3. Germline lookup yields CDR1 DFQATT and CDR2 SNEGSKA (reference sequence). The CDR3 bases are TGCAGTGCTAGGGGGGCCCGGGGGGCCGTTTATTCACCGCTCCACTTT. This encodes CSARGARGAVYSPLHF.

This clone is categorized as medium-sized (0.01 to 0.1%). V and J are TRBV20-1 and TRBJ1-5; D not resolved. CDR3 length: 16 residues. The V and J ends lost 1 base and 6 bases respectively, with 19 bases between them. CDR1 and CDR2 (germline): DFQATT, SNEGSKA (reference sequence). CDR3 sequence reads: CSARVPLTNVAQPQHF. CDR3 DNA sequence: TGCAGTGCTAGAGTCCCCCTGACGAATGTTGCTCAGCCCCAGCATTTT.

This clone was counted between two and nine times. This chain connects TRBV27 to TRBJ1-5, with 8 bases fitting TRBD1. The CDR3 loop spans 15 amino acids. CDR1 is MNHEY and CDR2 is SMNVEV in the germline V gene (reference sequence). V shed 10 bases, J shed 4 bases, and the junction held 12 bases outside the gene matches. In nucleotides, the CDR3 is TGTGCCACCAAAGGACGGACAGGGACGAATCAGCCCCAGCATTTT. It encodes CATKGRTGTNQPQHF.

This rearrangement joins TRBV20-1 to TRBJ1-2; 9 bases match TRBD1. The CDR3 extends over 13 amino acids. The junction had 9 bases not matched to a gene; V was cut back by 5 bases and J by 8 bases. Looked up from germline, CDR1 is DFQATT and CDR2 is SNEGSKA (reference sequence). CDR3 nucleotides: TGCAGTGCTGATCAACAGGGGGCGAGGGGCTACACCTTC. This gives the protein CSADQQGARGYTF.

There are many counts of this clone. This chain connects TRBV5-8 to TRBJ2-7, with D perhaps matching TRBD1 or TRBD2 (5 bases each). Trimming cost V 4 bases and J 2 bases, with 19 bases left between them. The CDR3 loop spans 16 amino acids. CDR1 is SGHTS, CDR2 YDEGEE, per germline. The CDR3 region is CASSRTSSGATYEQYF. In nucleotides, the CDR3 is TGTGCCAGCAGCAGAACTTCATCCGGGGCCACCTACGAGCAGTACTTC.

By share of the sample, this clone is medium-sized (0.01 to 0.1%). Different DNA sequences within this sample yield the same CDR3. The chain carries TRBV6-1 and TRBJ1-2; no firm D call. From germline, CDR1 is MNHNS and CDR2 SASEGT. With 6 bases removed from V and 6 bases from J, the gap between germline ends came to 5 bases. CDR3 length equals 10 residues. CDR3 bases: TGTGCCAGCAGAGAGGATGGCTACACCTTC. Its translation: CASREDGYTF.

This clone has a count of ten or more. CDR3 loop: CASSLEGPVRELFF. Written as DNA, the CDR3 is TGCGCCAGCAGCTTGGAGGGTCCAGTCAGGGAGCTGTTTTTT. The chain is built from TRBV5-1 and TRBJ2-2, with no clear D. There are 14 residues in the CDR3. CDR1 SGHRS and CDR2 YFSETQ come from the germline V gene. Trimming pared 0 bases from V and 9 bases from J, leaving 12 bases between.

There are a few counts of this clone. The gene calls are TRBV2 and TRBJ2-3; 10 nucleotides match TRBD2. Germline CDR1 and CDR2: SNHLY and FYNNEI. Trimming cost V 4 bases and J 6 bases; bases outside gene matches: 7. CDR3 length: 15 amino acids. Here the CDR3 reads CASSVLAGTPDTQYF. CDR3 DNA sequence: TGTGCCAGCAGTGTACTAGCGGGGACCCCCGATACGCAGTATTTT. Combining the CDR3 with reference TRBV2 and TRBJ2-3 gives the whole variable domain EPEVTQTPSHQVTQMGQEVILRCVPISNHLYFYWYRQILGQKVEFLVSFYNNEISEKSEIFDDQFSVERPDGSNFTLKIRSTKLEDSAMYFCASSVLAGTPDTQYFGPGTRLTVL.

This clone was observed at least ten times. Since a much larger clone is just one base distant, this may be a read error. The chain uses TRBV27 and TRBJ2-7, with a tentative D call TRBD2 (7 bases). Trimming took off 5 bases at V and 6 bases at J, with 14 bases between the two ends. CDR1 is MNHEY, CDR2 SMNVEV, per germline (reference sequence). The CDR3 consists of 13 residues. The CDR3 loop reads CASSPTGGCEQYF. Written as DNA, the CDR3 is TGTGCCAGCAGTCCCACGGGGGGCTGCGAGCAGTACTTC.

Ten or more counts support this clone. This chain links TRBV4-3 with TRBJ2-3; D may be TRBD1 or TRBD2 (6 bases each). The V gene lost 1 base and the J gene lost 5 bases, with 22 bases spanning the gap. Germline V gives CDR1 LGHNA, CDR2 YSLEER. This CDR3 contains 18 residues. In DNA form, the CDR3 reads TGCGCCAGCAGCCAAGGGGTATTGGGGAGGTCCAGGGGAGATACGCAGTATTTT. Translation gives CASSQGVLGRSRGDTQYF.

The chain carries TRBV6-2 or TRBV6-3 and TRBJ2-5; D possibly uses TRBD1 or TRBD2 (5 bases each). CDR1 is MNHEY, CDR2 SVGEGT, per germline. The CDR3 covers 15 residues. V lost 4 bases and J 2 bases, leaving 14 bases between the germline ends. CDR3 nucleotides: TGTGCCAGCAGTTTCGAAGGGGACGGGCAAGAGACCCAGTACTTC. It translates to CASSFEGDGQETQYF.

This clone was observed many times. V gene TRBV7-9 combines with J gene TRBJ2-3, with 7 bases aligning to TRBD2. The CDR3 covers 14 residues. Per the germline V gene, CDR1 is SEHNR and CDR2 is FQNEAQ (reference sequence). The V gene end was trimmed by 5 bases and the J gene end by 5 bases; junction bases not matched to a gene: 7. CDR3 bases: TGTGCCAGCAGCCTGACTAGCTACGGAGATACGCAGTATTTT. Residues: CASSLTSYGDTQYF.

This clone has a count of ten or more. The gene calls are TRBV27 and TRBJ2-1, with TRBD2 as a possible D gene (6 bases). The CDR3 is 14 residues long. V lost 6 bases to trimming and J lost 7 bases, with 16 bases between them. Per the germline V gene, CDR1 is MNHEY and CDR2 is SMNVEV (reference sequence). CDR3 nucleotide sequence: TGTGCCAGCAGAAAATCCGGGACTTCAAATGAGCAGTTCTTC. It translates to CASRKSGTSNEQFF.

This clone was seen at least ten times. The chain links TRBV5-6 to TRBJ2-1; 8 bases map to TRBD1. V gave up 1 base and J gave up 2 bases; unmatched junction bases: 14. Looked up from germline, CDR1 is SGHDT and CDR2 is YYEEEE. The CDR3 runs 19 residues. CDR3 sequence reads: CASSLYGQGISGTYNEQFF. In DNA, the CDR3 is TGTGCCAGCAGCTTGTACGGACAGGGAATCTCAGGCACCTACAATGAGCAGTTCTTC.

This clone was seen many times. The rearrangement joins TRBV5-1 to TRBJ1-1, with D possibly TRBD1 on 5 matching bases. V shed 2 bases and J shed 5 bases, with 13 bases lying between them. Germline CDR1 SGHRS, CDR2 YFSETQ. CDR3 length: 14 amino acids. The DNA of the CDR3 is TGCGCCAGCAGCTTCACCCAGGGTGTAACTGAAGCTTTCTTT. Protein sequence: CASSFTQGVTEAFF.

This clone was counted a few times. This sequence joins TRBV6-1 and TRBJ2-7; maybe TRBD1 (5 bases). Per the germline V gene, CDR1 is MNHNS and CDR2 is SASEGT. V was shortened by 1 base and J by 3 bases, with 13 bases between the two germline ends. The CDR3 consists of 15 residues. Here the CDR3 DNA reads TGTGCCAGCAGTGAAGTGGGGTTCAGGGACTACGAGCAGTACTTC. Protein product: CASSEVGFRDYEQYF.

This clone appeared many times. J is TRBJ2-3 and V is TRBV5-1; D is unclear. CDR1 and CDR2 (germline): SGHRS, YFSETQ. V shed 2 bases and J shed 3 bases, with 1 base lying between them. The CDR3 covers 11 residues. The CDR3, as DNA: TGCGCCAGCAGCTTAACAGATACGCAGTATTTT. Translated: CASSLTDTQYF. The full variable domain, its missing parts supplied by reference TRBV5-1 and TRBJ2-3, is KAGVTQTPRYLIKTRGQQVTLSCSPISGHRSVSWYQQTPGQGLQFLFEYFSETQRNKGNFPGRFSGRQFSNSRSEMNVSTLELGDSALYLCASSLTDTQYFGPGTRLTVL.

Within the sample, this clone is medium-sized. The CDR3 bases are TGTGCCAGCAGTGAAGGACAGGAATACAATGAGCAGTTCTTC. It is translated as CASSEGQEYNEQFF. The chain uses TRBV6-1 and TRBJ2-1; a weak D match, TRBD1 (6 bases). The germline CDR1 and CDR2 sequences are MNHNS and SASEGT. V was pared by 1 base and J by 4 bases, with 8 bases between. There are 14 residues in the CDR3.

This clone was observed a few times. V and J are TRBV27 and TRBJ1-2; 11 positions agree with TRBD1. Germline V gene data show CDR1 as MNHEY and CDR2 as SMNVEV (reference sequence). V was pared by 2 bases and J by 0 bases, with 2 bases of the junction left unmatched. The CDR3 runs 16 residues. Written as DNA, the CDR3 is TGTGCCAGCAGTTTAGGACAGGGGGCTTCTAACTATGGCTACACCTTC. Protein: CASSLGQGASNYGYTF.

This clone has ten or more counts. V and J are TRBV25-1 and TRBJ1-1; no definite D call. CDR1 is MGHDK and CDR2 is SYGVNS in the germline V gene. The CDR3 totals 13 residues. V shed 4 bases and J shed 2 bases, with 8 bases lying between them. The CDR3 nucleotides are TGTGCCAGCAGTGGGCCCAGAAACACTGAAGCTTTCTTT. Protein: CASSGPRNTEAFF. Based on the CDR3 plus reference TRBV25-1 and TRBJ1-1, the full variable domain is EADIYQTPRYLVIGTGKKITLECSQTMGHDKMYWYQQDPGMELHLIHYSYGVNSTEKGDLSSESTVSRIRTEHFPLTLESARPSHTSQYLCASSGPRNTEAFFGQGTRLTVV.

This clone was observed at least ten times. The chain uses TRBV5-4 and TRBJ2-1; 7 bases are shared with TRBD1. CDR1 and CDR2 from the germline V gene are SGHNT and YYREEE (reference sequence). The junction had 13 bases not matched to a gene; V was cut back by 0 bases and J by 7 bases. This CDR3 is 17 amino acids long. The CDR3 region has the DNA TGTGCCAGCAGCTTGGCGCAGTGGCGAGGGGGCACAAATGAGCAGTTCTTC. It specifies CASSLAQWRGGTNEQFF. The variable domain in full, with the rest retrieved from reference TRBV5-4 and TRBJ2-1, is ETGVTQSPTHLIKTRGQQVTLRCSSQSGHNTVSWYQQALGQGPQFIFQYYREEENGRGNFPPRFSGLQFPNYSSELNVNALELDDSALYLCASSLAQWRGGTNEQFFGPGTRLTVL.